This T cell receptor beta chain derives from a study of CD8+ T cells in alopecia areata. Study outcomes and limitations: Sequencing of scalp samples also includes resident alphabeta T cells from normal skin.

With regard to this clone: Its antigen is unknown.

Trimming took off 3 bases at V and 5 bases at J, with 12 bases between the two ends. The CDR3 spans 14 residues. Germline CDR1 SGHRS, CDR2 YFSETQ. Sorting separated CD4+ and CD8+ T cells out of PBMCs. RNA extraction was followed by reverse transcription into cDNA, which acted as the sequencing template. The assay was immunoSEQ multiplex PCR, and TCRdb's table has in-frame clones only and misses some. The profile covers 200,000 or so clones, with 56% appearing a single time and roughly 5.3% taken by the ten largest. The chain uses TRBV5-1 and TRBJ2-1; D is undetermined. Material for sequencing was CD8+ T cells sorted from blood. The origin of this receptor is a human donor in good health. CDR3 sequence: CASSSLYVNNEQFF. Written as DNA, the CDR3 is TGCGCCAGCAGCTCCCTTTATGTTAACAATGAGCAGTTCTTC.